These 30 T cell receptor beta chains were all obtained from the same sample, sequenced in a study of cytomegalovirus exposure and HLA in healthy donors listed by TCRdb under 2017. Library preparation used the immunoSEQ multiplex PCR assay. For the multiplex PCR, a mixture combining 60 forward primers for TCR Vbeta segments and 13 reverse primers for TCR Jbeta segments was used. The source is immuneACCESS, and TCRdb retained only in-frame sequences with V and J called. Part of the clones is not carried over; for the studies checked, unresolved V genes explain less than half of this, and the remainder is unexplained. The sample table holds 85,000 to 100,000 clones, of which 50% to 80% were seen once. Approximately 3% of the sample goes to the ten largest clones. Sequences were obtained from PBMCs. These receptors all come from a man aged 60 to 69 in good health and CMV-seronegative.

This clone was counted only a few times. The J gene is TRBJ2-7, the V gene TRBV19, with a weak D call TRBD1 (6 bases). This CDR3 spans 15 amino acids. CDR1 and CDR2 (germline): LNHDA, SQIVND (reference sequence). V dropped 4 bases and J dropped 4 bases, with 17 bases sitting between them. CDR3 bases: TGTGCCAGTAGTACTTCCAGCGCAGGGGAGTACGAGCAGTACTTC. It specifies CASSTSSAGEYEQYF.

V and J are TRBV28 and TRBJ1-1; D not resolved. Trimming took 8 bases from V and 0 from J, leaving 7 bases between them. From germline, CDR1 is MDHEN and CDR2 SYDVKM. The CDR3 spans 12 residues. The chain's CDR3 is CASADLNTEAFF. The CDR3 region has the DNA TGTGCCAGCGCGGACTTGAACACTGAAGCTTTCTTT.

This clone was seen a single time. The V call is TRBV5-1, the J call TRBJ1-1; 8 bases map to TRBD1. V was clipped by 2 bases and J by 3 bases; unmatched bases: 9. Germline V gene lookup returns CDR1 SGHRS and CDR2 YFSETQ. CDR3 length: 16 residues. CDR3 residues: CASSLGQGIGDTEAFF. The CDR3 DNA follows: TGCGCCAGCAGCTTAGGACAGGGTATCGGGGACACTGAAGCTTTCTTT.

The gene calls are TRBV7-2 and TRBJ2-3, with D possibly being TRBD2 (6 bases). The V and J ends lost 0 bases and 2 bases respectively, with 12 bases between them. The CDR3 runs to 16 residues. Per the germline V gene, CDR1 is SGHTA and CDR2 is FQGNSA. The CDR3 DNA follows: TGTGCCAGCAGCTTAGCGCCTAGCGTCTTCACAGATACGCAGTATTTT. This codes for CASSLAPSVFTDTQYF.

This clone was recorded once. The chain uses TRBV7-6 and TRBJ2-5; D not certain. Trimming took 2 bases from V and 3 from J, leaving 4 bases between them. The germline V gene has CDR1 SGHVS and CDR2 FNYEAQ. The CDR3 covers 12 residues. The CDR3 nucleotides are TGTGCCAGCAGCTTAATCAAAGAGACCCAGTACTTC. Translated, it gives CASSLIKETQYF. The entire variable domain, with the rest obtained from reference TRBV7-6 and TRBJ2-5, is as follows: GAGVSQSPRYKVTKRGQDVALRCDPISGHVSLYWYRQALGQGPEFLTYFNYEAQQDKSGLPNDRFSAERPEGSISTLTIQRTEQRDSAMYRCASSLIKETQYFGPGTRLLVL.

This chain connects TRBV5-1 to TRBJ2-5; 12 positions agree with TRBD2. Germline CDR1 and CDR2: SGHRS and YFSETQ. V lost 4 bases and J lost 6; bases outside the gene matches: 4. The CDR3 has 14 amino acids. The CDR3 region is CASSVRTSGKTQYF. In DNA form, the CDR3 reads TGCGCCAGCAGCGTTCGGACTAGCGGGAAGACCCAGTACTTC.

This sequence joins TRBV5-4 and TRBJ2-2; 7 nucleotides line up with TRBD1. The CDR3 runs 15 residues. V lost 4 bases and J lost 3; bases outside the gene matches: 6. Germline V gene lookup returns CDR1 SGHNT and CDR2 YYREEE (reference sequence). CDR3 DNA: TGTGCCAGCAGCCTAGGGGACAGCCACACCGGGGAGCTGTTTTTT. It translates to CASSLGDSHTGELFF.

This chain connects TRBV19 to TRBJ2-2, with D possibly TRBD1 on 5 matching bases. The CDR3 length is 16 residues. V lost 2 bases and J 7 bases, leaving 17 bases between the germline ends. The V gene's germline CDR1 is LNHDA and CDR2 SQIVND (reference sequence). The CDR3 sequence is CASSIKESRDHGELFF. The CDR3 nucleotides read TGTGCCAGTAGTATAAAAGAATCCAGGGATCACGGGGAGCTGTTTTTT. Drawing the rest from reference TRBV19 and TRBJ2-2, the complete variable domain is DGGITQSPKYLFRKEGQNVTLSCEQNLNHDAMYWYRQDPGQGLRLIYYSQIVNDFQKGDIAEGYSVSREKKESFPLTVTSAQKNPTAFYLCASSIKESRDHGELFFGEGSRLTVL.

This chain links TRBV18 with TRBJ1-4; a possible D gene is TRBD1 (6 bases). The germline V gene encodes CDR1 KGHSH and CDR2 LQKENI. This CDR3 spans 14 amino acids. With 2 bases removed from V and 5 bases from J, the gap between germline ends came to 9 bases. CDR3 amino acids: CASSPRTGNEKLFF. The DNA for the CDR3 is TGTGCCAGCTCACCAAGAACAGGGAATGAAAAACTGTTTTTT.

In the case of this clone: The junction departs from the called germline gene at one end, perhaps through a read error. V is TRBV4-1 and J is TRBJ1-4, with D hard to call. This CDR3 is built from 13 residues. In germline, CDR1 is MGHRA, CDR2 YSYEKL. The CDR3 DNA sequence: TGTGCCAGCAGCCCCTCAACTAATGAAAAACTGTTTTTT. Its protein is CASSPSTNEKLFF.

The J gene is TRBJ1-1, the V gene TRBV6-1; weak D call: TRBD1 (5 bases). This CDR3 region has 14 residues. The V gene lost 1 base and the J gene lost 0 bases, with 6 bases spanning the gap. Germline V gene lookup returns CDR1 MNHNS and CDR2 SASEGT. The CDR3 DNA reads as TGTGCCAGCAGTGAAGGGGGCTTGAACACTGAAGCTTTCTTT. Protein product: CASSEGGLNTEAFF.

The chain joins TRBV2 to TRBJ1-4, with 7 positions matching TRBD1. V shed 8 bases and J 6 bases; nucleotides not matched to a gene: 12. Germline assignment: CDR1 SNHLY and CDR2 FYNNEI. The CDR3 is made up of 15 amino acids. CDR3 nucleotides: TGTGCCAGCCAGTTAAACCGGGACAGATATGAAAAACTGTTTTTT. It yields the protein CASQLNRDRYEKLFF.

In DNA, the CDR3 is TGTGCCAGCAGCACCTCGACAGGGAGGCGAAACTACGAGCAGTACTTC. Protein: CASSTSTGRRNYEQYF. The chain has TRBV11-3 and TRBJ2-7; the D gene is possibly TRBD1 (7 bases). The germline V and J ends were trimmed by 5 bases and 3 bases, with 20 bases remaining between them. Looked up from germline, CDR1 is SGHNT and CDR2 is YENEEA. The CDR3 sequence is 16 residues long. The variable domain in full, completed from reference TRBV11-3 and TRBJ2-7, reads EAGVVQSPRYKIIEKKQPVAFWCNPISGHNTLYWYLQNLGQGPELLIRYENEEAVDDSQLPKDRFSAERLKGVDSTLKIQPAELGDSAVYLCASSTSTGRRNYEQYFGPGTRLTVT.

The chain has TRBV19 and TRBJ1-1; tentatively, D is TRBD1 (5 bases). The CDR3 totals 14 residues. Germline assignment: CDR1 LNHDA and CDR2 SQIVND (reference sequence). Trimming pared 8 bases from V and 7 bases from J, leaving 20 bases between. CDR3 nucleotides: TGTGCCAGTGATCCAGGGTCCTATGGCGGTGAAGCTTTCTTT. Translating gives CASDPGSYGGEAFF.

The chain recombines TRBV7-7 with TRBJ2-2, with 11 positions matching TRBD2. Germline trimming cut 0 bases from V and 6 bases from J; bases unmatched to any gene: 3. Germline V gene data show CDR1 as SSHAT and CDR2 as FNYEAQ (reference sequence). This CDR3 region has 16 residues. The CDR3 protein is CASSLAVAGGPGELFF. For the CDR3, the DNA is TGTGCCAGCAGCTTAGCAGTAGCGGGAGGGCCCGGGGAGCTGTTTTTT.

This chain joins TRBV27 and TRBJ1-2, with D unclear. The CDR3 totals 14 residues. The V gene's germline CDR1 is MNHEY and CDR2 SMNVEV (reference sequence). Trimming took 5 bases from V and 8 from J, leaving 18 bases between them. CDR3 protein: CASSTYSGLKGYTF. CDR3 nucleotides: TGTGCCAGCAGTACTTACAGCGGGTTGAAGGGCTACACCTTC.

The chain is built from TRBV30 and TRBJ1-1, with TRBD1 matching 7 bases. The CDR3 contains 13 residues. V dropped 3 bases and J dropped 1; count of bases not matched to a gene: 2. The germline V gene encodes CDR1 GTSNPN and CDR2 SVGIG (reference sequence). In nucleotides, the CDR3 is TGTGCCTGGAGCCGGACAGGGAACACTGAAGCTTTCTTT. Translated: CAWSRTGNTEAFF.

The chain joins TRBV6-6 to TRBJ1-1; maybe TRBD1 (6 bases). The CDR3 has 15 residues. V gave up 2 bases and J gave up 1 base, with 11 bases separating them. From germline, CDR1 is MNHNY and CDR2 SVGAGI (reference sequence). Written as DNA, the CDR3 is TGTGCCAGCAGTTACGCAGGGGCTAAGAACACTGAAGCTTTCTTT. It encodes CASSYAGAKNTEAFF.

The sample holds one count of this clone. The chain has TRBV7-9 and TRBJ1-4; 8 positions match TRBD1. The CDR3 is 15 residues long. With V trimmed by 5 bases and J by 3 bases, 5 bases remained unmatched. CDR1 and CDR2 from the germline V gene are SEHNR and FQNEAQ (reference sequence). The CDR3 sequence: CASSLPGGSNEKLFF. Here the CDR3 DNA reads TGTGCCAGCAGCCTCCCAGGGGGCTCTAATGAAAAACTGTTTTTT.

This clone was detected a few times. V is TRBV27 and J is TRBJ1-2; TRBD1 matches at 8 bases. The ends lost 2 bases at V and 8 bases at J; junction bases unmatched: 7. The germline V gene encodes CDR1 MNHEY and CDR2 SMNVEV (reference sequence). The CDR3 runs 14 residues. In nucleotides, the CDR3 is TGTGCCAGCAGTTTAACACAGGGGGTAAGAGGCTACACCTTC. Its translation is CASSLTQGVRGYTF.

CDR3 bases: TGTGCCAGCTCACGGGTCCGGGACAGGGGTTCCTATAATTCACCCCTCCACTTT. Amino acid sequence: CASSRVRDRGSYNSPLHF. V usage is TRBV18 and J usage is TRBJ1-6; 10 bases line up with TRBD1. The J segment lost 1 base and the V segment lost 4 bases, leaving 7 bases of the junction unmatched. Germline V lookup: CDR1 KGHSH, CDR2 LQKENI. There are 18 residues in the CDR3. Looking up the rest from reference TRBV18 and TRBJ1-6 gives the full variable domain: NAGVMQNPRHLVRRRGQEARLRCSPMKGHSHVYWYRQLPEEGLKFMVYLQKENIIDESGMPKERFSAEFPKEGPSILRIQQVVRGDSAAYFCASSRVRDRGSYNSPLHFGNGTRLTVT.

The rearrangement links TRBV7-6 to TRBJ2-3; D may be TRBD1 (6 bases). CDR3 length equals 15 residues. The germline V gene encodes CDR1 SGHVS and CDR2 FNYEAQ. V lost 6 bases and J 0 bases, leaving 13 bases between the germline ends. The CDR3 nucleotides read TGTGCCAGCAGGCGACAGGCAAGCAGCACAGATACGCAGTATTTT. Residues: CASRRQASSTDTQYF.

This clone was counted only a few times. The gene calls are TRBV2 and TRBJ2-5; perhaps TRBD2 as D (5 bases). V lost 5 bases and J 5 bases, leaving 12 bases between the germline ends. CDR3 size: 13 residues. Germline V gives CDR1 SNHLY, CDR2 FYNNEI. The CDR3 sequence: CASSYGLGETQYF. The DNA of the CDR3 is TGTGCCAGCAGTTACGGACTGGGGGAGACCCAGTACTTC.

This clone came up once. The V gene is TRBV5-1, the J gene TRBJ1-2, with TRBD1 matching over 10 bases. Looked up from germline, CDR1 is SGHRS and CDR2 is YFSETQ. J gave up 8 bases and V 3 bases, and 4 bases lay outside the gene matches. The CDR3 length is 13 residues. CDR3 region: CASSSGQGLGYTF. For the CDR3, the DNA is TGCGCCAGCAGCTCGGGACAGGGGCTCGGCTACACCTTC.

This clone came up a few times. This chain's CDR3 is CASPGQGAISYEQYF. In DNA form, the CDR3 reads TGTGCCAGCCCAGGACAGGGGGCAATCTCCTACGAGCAGTACTTC. The gene calls are TRBV6-5 and TRBJ2-7; 11 bases are a match to TRBD1. The germline gives CDR1 MNHEY, CDR2 SVGAGI. Trimming at V came to 8 bases and at J to 0 bases, leaving 6 bases not matched to a gene. The length of the CDR3 is 15 residues.

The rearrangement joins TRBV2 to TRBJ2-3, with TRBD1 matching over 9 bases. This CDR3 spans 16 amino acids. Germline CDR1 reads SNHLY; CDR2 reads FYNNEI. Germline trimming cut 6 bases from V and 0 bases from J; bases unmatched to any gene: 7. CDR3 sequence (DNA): TGTGCCAGCAGATACACAACAGGGGGCAGCACAGATACGCAGTATTTT. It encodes CASRYTTGGSTDTQYF.

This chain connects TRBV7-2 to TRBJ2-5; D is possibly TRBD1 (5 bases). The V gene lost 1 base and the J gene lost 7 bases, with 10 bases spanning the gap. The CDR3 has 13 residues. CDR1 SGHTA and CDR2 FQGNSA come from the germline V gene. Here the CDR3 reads CASSLVGQGTQYF. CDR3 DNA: TGTGCCAGCAGCTTAGTCGGCCAGGGGACCCAGTACTTC.

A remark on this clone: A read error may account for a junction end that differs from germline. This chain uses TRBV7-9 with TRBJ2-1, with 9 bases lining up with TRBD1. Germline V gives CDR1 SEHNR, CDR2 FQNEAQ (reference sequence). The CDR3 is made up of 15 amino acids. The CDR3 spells CSSSLRQGAYNEQFF. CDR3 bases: TGTTCCAGCAGCTTAAGACAGGGGGCCTACAATGAGCAGTTCTTC.

The CDR3 nucleotides read TGTGCCAGCAGAGGCTTAGGGGGCACCGGGGAGCTGTTTTTT. It translates to CASRGLGGTGELFF. The chain is built from TRBV6-1 and TRBJ2-2; possibly TRBD1 for D (6 bases). The CDR3 loop spans 14 amino acids. Trimming took 6 bases from V and 4 from J, leaving 12 bases between them. CDR1 is MNHNS, CDR2 SASEGT, per germline.

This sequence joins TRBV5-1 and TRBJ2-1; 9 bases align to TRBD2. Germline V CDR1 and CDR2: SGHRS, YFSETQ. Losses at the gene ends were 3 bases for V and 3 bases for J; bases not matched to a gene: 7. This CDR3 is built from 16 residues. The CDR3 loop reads CASSWGLAIGYNEQFF. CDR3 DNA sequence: TGCGCCAGCAGCTGGGGACTAGCCATCGGCTACAATGAGCAGTTCTTC.